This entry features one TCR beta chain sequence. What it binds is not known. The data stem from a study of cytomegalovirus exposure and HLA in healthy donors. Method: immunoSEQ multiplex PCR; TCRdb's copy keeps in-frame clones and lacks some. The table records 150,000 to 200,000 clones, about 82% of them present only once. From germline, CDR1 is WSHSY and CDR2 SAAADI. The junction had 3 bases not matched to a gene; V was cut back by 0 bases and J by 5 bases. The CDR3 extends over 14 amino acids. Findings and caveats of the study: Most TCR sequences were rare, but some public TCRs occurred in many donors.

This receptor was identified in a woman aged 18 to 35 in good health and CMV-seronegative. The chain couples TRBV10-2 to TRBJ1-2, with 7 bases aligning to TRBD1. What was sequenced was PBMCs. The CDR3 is CASSESTGRYGYTF. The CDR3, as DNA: TGCGCCAGCAGTGAGTCGACAGGGCGTTATGGCTACACCTTC.